One sample yielded the 20 T cell receptor beta chains listed below, sequenced in a study of beta chain features in type 1 diabetes. Expressed TCRB transcripts got sequenced, as all isolated RNA was reverse transcribed. Sequencing was performed with immunoSEQ multiplex PCR; in TCRdb, only in-frame clones are kept and a portion is missing. The sample shows 360,000 or so clones, about 18% of them seen only once. Input material: naive CD4+ T cells from blood. These receptors were taken from a woman aged 18-29 years in good health.

The chain carries TRBV30 and TRBJ2-7; 7 positions agree with TRBD2. The CDR3 sequence is 14 residues long. Germline V gives CDR1 GTSNPN, CDR2 SVGIG (reference sequence). V trimming: 6 bases; J trimming: 1 base; junction bases outside the gene matches: 9. The CDR3 nucleotides read TGTGCCTGCGGTGGGACGGGGGGTTCCTACGAGCAGTACTTC. Encoded protein: CACGGTGGSYEQYF. The entire variable domain, with the rest obtained from reference TRBV30 and TRBJ2-7, is as follows: SQTIHQWPATLVQPVGSPLSLECTVEGTSNPNLYWYRQAAGRGLQLLFYSVGIGQISSEVPQNLSASRPQDRQFILSSKKLLLSDSGFYLCACGGTGGSYEQYFGPGTRLTVT.

In its sample, this clone was seen a few times. The genes are TRBV7-2 and TRBJ2-1; no firm D call. The V gene's germline CDR1 is SGHTA and CDR2 FQGNSA. V was pared by 4 bases and J by 6 bases, with 13 bases between. The CDR3 runs 14 residues. The CDR3 loop reads CASSYATLSNEQFF. Written as DNA, the CDR3 is TGTGCCAGCAGCTACGCCACCCTGAGCAATGAGCAGTTCTTC.

This clone turned up a few times. V usage is TRBV30 and J usage is TRBJ2-1; 11 nucleotides match TRBD2. Germline CDR1 and CDR2: GTSNPN and SVGIG (reference sequence). The CDR3 covers 13 residues. Trimming cost V 3 bases and J 10 bases; bases outside gene matches: 5. CDR3 in DNA: TGTGCCTGGAGCGGTCTAGCGGGAGGCGAGCAGTTCTTC. Amino acids: CAWSGLAGGEQFF.

This sequence joins TRBV29-1 and TRBJ2-1, with 7 bases matching TRBD2. Germline CDR1 is SQVTM and CDR2 is ANQGSEA. The CDR3 spans 15 residues. Losses at the gene ends were 4 bases for V and 2 bases for J; bases not matched to a gene: 8. The chain's CDR3 is CSVAMGGTPYNEQFF. The CDR3 coding sequence is TGCAGCGTTGCTATGGGGGGGACCCCCTACAATGAGCAGTTCTTC.

The chain is built from TRBV5-4 and TRBJ1-2; 8 bases fit TRBD1. The germline V gene has CDR1 SGHNT and CDR2 YYREEE (reference sequence). The CDR3 has 17 amino acids. The ends lost 2 bases at V and 3 bases at J; junction bases unmatched: 12. The CDR3, as DNA: TGTGCCAGCAGCTTAACAAACTACAGGGGGTTAGACTATGGCTACACCTTC. Its protein is CASSLTNYRGLDYGYTF. The whole variable domain, remainder taken from reference TRBV5-4 and TRBJ1-2, is ETGVTQSPTHLIKTRGQQVTLRCSSQSGHNTVSWYQQALGQGPQFIFQYYREEENGRGNFPPRFSGLQFPNYSSELNVNALELDDSALYLCASSLTNYRGLDYGYTFGSGTRLTVV.

This clone has just a few counts. Other DNA sequences in this sample translate to the same CDR3. The rearrangement joins TRBV5-1 to TRBJ2-7; D is perhaps TRBD2 (5 bases). Trimming stripped 4 bases from V and 0 bases from J, with 8 bases between. The germline CDR1 and CDR2 sequences are SGHRS and YFSETQ. The CDR3 consists of 13 residues. The CDR3 sequence: CASSSGDSYEQYF. The CDR3 region has the DNA TGCGCCAGCAGCAGCGGTGACTCCTACGAGCAGTACTTC.

This clone was seen only a few times. This sequence joins TRBV9 and TRBJ1-2; no firm D call. CDR1 SGDLS and CDR2 YYNGEE come from the germline V gene. CDR3 size: 12 residues. With 7 bases removed from V and 4 bases from J, the gap between germline ends came to 11 bases. The CDR3 loop is CASSGPFYGYTF. As DNA, the CDR3 is TGTGCCAGCTCTGGGCCTTTCTATGGCTACACCTTC.

This chain connects TRBV4-1 to TRBJ2-5; D is unclear. The germline CDR1 and CDR2 sequences are MGHRA and YSYEKL. CDR3 length: 16 amino acids. Trimming left V 0 bases short and J 0 bases short, with 11 bases between. CDR3 in amino acids: CASSQEQPQYQETQYF. The CDR3 nucleotides read TGCGCCAGCAGCCAAGAACAGCCTCAGTACCAAGAGACCCAGTACTTC.

This chain uses TRBV7-2 with TRBJ2-5; D is unresolved. The germline CDR1 and CDR2 sequences are SGHTA and FQGNSA. The CDR3 contains 15 residues. The V end was cut by 3 bases, the J end by 5 bases, with 16 bases between. CDR3 residues: CASSFSLAVGETQYF. CDR3 nucleotides: TGTGCCAGCAGCTTCTCCTTGGCGGTCGGGGAGACCCAGTACTTC.

The table lists this clone with a few counts. The rearrangement uses TRBV29-1 and TRBJ2-5, with D tentatively TRBD1 (6 bases). This CDR3 region has 13 residues. V dropped 4 bases and J dropped 1 base, with 10 bases sitting between them. The V gene's germline CDR1 is SQVTM and CDR2 ANQGSEA. The CDR3 region has the DNA TGCAGCGTTGTTACAGGGCCCCAAGAGACCCAGTACTTC. Protein sequence: CSVVTGPQETQYF.

J is TRBJ1-1 and V is TRBV4-2; D is unclear. Deletions cut 0 bases from V and 2 bases from J, with 22 bases between. Germline V lookup: CDR1 LGHNA, CDR2 YNFKEQ. This CDR3 is 19 amino acids long. CDR3 nucleotides: TGTGCCAGCAGCCAAGATATTCCGCCTAGCTTTCGGGTAAACACTGAAGCTTTCTTT. This codes for CASSQDIPPSFRVNTEAFF.

The chain is built from TRBV6-5 and TRBJ2-1; no firm D call. Germline V CDR1 and CDR2: MNHEY, SVGAGI. This CDR3 contains 12 residues. Trimming took off 5 bases at V and 9 bases at J, with 11 bases between the two ends. The CDR3 nucleotides are TGTGCCAGCAGTGCTCTAGGTAGTGAGCAGTTCTTC. Translation: CASSALGSEQFF.

The V call is TRBV29-1, the J call TRBJ1-1, with D possibly matching TRBD1 (5 bases). The CDR3 consists of 13 residues. Germline V gene sequence: CDR1 SQVTM, CDR2 ANQGSEA. Trimming removed 7 bases at V and 3 bases at J, with 15 bases between. CDR3 sequence: CSATRGGDTEAFF. In nucleotides, the CDR3 is TGCAGCGCAACGAGGGGAGGCGACACTGAAGCTTTCTTT.

As for this clone: Germline is not matched at one junction end, which may reflect a read error. Additional DNA sequences in this sample encode the identical CDR3. The chain is built from TRBV4-1 and TRBJ2-1; D is unclear. The CDR3 contains 15 residues. CDR1 and CDR2 (germline): MGHRA, YSYEKL. The CDR3 sequence: CASSQGGLSYNEQFF. Here the CDR3 DNA reads TGCGCCAGCAGTCAAGGTGGGCTTTCCTACAATGAGCAGTTCTTC.

This chain uses TRBV29-1 with TRBJ1-1; 7 bases line up with TRBD1. After removal of 6 bases from V and 3 bases from J, the junction contained 7 bases not matched to a gene. The length of the CDR3 is 13 residues. The germline CDR1 and CDR2 sequences are SQVTM and ANQGSEA. The CDR3 DNA reads TGCAGCGTGGCGGGACAGTTGCACACTGAAGCTTTCTTT. It is translated as CSVAGQLHTEAFF. The full variable domain, its missing parts supplied by reference TRBV29-1 and TRBJ1-1, is SAVISQKPSRDICQRGTSLTIQCQVDSQVTMMFWYRQQPGQSLTLIATANQGSEATYESGFVIDKFPISRPNLTFSTLTVSNMSPEDSSIYLCSVAGQLHTEAFFGQGTRLTVV.

This clone occurred a few times. The chain employs TRBV5-4 and TRBJ2-1, with TRBD2 identical over 7 bases. Trimming removed 2 bases from V and 0 bases from J; junction bases left unmatched: 8. This CDR3 has 17 amino acids. Germline loops: CDR1 SGHNT, CDR2 YYREEE (reference sequence). The CDR3 here is CASSFAASGLSYNEQFF. CDR3 DNA: TGTGCCAGCAGCTTTGCGGCTAGCGGCCTCTCCTACAATGAGCAGTTCTTC.

This chain connects TRBV21-1 to TRBJ1-6; TRBD1 is the table's D call and was not checked against the DNA. TRBV21-1 is marked as a pseudogene. This CDR3 has 15 amino acids. The CDR3 loop is CASTLRVGEDSPLHF. The CDR3 region has the DNA TGTGCCAGCACCCTCAGGGTGGGCGAAGATTCACCCCTCCACTTT.

The chain combines TRBV6-5 with TRBJ1-1; D might be TRBD1 (5 bases). CDR3 size: 11 residues. CDR1 and CDR2 (germline): MNHEY, SVGAGI. Trimming took 2 bases from V and 11 from J, leaving 9 bases between them. The CDR3 DNA reads as TGTGCCAGCAGTTACCAGGGTAGGGCTTTCTTT. Translating gives CASSYQGRAFF.

This chain links TRBV30 with TRBJ1-5; 7 bases agree with TRBD1. The CDR3 contains 13 residues. V lost 5 bases and J lost 1; bases outside the gene matches: 2. Germline V gives CDR1 GTSNPN, CDR2 SVGIG (reference sequence). Here the CDR3 reads CAWDRDSNQPQHF. CDR3 bases: TGTGCCTGGGACAGGGACAGCAATCAGCCCCAGCATTTT.

This clone was picked up a small number of times. The chain links TRBV14 to TRBJ1-1; D is possibly TRBD1 (6 bases). The V end lost 4 bases, the J end lost 5 bases, and 20 bases lay between the germline ends. Germline V gene sequence: CDR1 SGHDN, CDR2 FVKESK. CDR3 length: 16 amino acids. The CDR3 DNA reads TGTGCCAGCAGCCCCCGGGCGAGGGGGGGTCGGACTGAAGCTTTCTTT. Residues: CASSPRARGGRTEAFF. Together with reference TRBV14 and TRBJ1-1, the CDR3 gives the full variable domain: EAGVTQFPSHSVIEKGQTVTLRCDPISGHDNLYWYRRVMGKEIKFLLHFVKESKQDESGMPNNRFLAERTGGTYSTLKVQPAELEDSGVYFCASSPRARGGRTEAFFGQGTRLTVV.